Shown below are 16 T cell receptor beta chains from a single sample sequenced in a study of TIL therapy for anti-PD-1-resistant metastatic lung cancer. This was the immunoSEQ v3 assay. The data were produced by immunoSEQ multiplex PCR, yet TCRdb's version contains in-frame clones alone and is incomplete. The data contain around 55,000 clones, roughly four fifths of them singletons. The time point is: pre-treatment sample, taken before nivolumab and TIL therapy. The sample consisted of blood, taken at baseline. The source of these receptors is a person aged 30 to 80 with non-small cell lung cancer.

The V and J genes are TRBV15 and TRBJ2-1; no reliable D call. CDR1 is LNHNV and CDR2 is YYDKDF in the germline V gene (reference sequence). This CDR3 contains 13 residues. With 1 base removed from V and 10 bases from J, the gap between germline ends came to 11 bases. The CDR3 loop is CATSRGDGSEQFF. For the CDR3, the DNA is TGTGCCACCAGCAGAGGAGACGGCAGCGAGCAGTTCTTC.

The chain links TRBV4-3 to TRBJ2-1; the match to TRBD2 covers 8 bases. The germline gives CDR1 LGHNA, CDR2 YSLEER. V was pared by 2 bases and J by 5 bases, with 5 bases of the junction left unmatched. CDR3 length: 15 amino acids. CDR3 nucleotide sequence: TGCGCCAGCAGCCAAACTAGCGGAGCTAACAATGAGCAGTTCTTC. This translates into CASSQTSGANNEQFF.

The chain uses TRBV30 and TRBJ1-5, with 8 bases matching TRBD1. V lost 5 bases to trimming and J lost 6 bases; unmatched junction nucleotides: 15. The CDR3 extends over 16 amino acids. CDR1 is GTSNPN, CDR2 SVGIG, per germline (reference sequence). CDR3 residues: CAWFSPGQGIVQPQHF. CDR3 bases: TGTGCCTGGTTTAGCCCTGGACAGGGAATCGTTCAGCCCCAGCATTTT.

This chain connects TRBV15 to TRBJ2-7; weak D call: TRBD2 (5 bases). The CDR3 loop spans 15 amino acids. Per germline, CDR1 LNHNV and CDR2 YYDKDF (reference sequence). Between the trimmed V and J ends, which lost 1 base and 0 bases, there was a span of 10 bases. CDR3 protein: CATSRAGSSSYEQYF. The CDR3 DNA sequence: TGTGCCACCAGCAGAGCGGGGTCTAGCTCCTACGAGCAGTACTTC. Together with reference TRBV15 and TRBJ2-7, the CDR3 gives the full variable domain: DAMVIQNPRYQVTQFGKPVTLSCSQTLNHNVMYWYQQKSSQAPKLLFHYYDKDFNNEADTPDNFQSRRPNTSFCFLDIRSPGLGDTAMYLCATSRAGSSSYEQYFGPGTRLTVT.

The rearrangement links TRBV11-2 to TRBJ2-7, with TRBD2 as a possible D gene (6 bases). The V end lost 1 base, the J end lost 1 base, and 11 bases lay between the germline ends. The CDR3 has 15 residues. Germline V gives CDR1 SGHAT, CDR2 FQNNGV. For the CDR3, the DNA is TGTGCCAGCAGCTTAGGTCCTAGCGAGTCCTACGAGCAGTACTTC. This codes for CASSLGPSESYEQYF.

This clone was counted only a few times. CDR3 in amino acids: CASSSGQGRDTEAFF. CDR3 nucleotides: TGCGCCAGCAGCAGCGGACAGGGAAGGGACACTGAAGCTTTCTTT. The rearrangement links TRBV5-1 to TRBJ1-1; TRBD1 matches 8 bases. The germline CDR1 and CDR2 sequences are SGHRS and YFSETQ. The junction had 8 bases not matched to a gene; V was cut back by 4 bases and J by 3 bases. This CDR3 comprises 15 residues.

The chain combines TRBV6-6 with TRBJ2-5; D gene unclear. Germline V gives CDR1 MNHNY, CDR2 SVGAGI (reference sequence). The CDR3 consists of 11 residues. V lost 2 bases to trimming and J lost 12 bases, with 10 bases between them. Written as DNA, the CDR3 is TGTGCCAGCAGTTACGGGCGGTCGGAGTACTTC. Translated, it gives CASSYGRSEYF.

A single count supports this clone. J is TRBJ2-3 and V is TRBV24-1; D remains ambiguous. Germline CDR1 reads KGHDR; CDR2 reads SFDVKD. The V gene lost 4 bases and the J gene lost 4 bases, with 11 bases spanning the gap. The CDR3 consists of 14 residues. CDR3 nucleotide sequence: TGTGCCACCAGTGACGATGGGGTGGCAGATACGCAGTATTTT. This translates into CATSDDGVADTQYF.

This sequence joins TRBV6-6 and TRBJ2-5; 8 nucleotides agree with TRBD2. Germline V lookup: CDR1 MNHNY, CDR2 SVGAGI (reference sequence). The J segment lost 3 bases and the V segment lost 6 bases, leaving 3 bases of the junction unmatched. This CDR3 region has 13 residues. CDR3 protein: CASRPGGEETQYF. The CDR3 DNA follows: TGTGCCAGCAGGCCGGGAGGGGAAGAGACCCAGTACTTC.

The J gene is TRBJ2-2, the V gene TRBV19, with unresolved D. The CDR3 loop spans 15 amino acids. Germline CDR1 is LNHDA and CDR2 is SQIVND (reference sequence). V lost 3 bases and J lost 6, with 14 bases in between. CDR3: CASSIGQMSAGELFF. The CDR3 DNA sequence: TGTGCCAGTAGTATCGGTCAGATGTCGGCCGGGGAGCTGTTTTTT.

The chain couples TRBV25-1 to TRBJ2-7, with 7 bases identical to TRBD1. CDR3 length: 11 amino acids. From germline, CDR1 is MGHDK and CDR2 SYGVNS. The V segment lost 6 bases and the J segment 6 bases; nucleotides outside the gene matches: 2. The DNA of the CDR3 is TGTGCCAGCAGATCAGGGGGCGAGCAGTACTTC. Translation gives CASRSGGEQYF.

V gene TRBV15 combines with J gene TRBJ1-5; D unresolved. The germline gives CDR1 LNHNV, CDR2 YYDKDF (reference sequence). V was cut by 1 base and J by 4 bases, with 8 bases left in between. The CDR3 contains 14 residues. The CDR3 DNA reads as TGTGCCACCAGCAGAGCATCCGGGAATCAGCCCCAGCATTTT. This encodes CATSRASGNQPQHF.

The chain is built from TRBV14 and TRBJ2-7; D gene ambiguous. V shed 2 bases and J shed 12 bases, with 14 bases lying between them. Germline CDR1 reads SGHDN; CDR2 reads FVKESK. The CDR3 length is 12 residues. The CDR3 reads CASSQSTLGLYF. CDR3 bases: TGTGCCAGCAGCCAAAGCACCCTAGGTTTGTACTTC.

This chain connects TRBV3-1 (or the pseudogene TRBV3-2) to TRBJ2-3; TRBD2 matches 7 bases. Germline CDR1 LGHDT, CDR2 YNNKEL (reference sequence). The ends lost 7 bases at V and 0 bases at J; junction bases unmatched: 1. The CDR3 has 13 amino acids. DNA for the CDR3: TGTGCCAGCAAAGCGGGGAGCACAGATACGCAGTATTTT. Encoded protein: CASKAGSTDTQYF.

The V gene is TRBV6-1, the J gene TRBJ2-1, with a weak D call TRBD2 (6 bases). Deletions cut 2 bases from V and 9 bases from J, with 11 bases between. The CDR3 extends over 13 amino acids. CDR1 and CDR2 from the germline V gene are MNHNS and SASEGT. The CDR3 here is CASSEMGGTEQFF. For the CDR3, the DNA is TGTGCCAGCAGTGAAATGGGGGGTACTGAGCAGTTCTTC.

This clone showed up just once. The chain is built from TRBV4-1 and TRBJ2-4; unclear D gene. There are 16 residues in the CDR3. Germline V lookup: CDR1 MGHRA, CDR2 YSYEKL. V was trimmed by 3 bases and J by 0 bases, leaving 12 bases between them. CDR3 sequence reads: CASSHQNGKAKNIQYF. The CDR3 DNA sequence: TGCGCCAGCAGCCATCAGAACGGTAAAGCCAAAAACATTCAGTACTTC.